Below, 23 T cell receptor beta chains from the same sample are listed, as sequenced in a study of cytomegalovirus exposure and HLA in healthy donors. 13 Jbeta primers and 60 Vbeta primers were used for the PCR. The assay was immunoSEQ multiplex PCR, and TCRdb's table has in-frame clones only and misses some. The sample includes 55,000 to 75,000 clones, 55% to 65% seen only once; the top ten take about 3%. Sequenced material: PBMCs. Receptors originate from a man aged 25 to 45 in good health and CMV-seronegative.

CDR3 in DNA: TGTGCCAGCAGCGTTCGGGACAGGGGGCGAGATGAGCAGTACTTC. Translated, it gives CASSVRDRGRDEQYF. The chain joins TRBV4-2 to TRBJ2-7; 12 nucleotides align to TRBD1. CDR3 length: 15 residues. Germline V lookup: CDR1 LGHNA, CDR2 YNFKEQ. The ends lost 5 bases at V and 7 bases at J; junction bases unmatched: 9.

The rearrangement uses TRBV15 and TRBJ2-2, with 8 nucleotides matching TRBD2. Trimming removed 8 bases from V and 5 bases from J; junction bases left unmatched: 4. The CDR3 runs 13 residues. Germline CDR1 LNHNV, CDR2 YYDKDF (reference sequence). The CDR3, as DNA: TGTGCCACCCGGGGGGGCCTTACCGGGGAGCTGTTTTTT. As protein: CATRGGLTGELFF.

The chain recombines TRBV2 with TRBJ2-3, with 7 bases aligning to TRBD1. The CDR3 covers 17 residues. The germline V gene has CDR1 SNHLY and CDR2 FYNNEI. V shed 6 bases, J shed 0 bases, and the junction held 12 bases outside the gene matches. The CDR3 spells CASRGQLTTASTDTQYF. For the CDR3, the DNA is TGTGCCAGCAGGGGACAGCTAACTACCGCTAGCACAGATACGCAGTATTTT.

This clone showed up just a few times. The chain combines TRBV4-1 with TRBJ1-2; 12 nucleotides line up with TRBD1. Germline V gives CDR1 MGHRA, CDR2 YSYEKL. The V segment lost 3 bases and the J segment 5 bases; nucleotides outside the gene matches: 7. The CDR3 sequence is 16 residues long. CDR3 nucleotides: TGCGCCAGCAGCCATCACGGGACAGGGGGCTTTTATGGCTACACCTTC. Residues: CASSHHGTGGFYGYTF.

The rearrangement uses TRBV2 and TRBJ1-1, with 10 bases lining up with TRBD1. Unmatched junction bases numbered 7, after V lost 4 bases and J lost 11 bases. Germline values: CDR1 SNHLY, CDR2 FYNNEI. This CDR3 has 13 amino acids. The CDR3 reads CASSGQGAAPAFF. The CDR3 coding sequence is TGTGCCAGCAGTGGACAGGGGGCCGCCCCCGCTTTCTTT.

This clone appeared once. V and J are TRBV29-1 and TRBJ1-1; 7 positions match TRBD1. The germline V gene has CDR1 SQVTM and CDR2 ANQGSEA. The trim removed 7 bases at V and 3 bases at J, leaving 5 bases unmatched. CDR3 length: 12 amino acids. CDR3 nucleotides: TGCAGCGCCTACAGGGGAGACACTGAAGCTTTCTTT. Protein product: CSAYRGDTEAFF.

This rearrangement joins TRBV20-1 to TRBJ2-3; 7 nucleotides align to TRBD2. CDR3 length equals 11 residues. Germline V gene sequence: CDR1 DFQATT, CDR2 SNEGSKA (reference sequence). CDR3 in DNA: TGCCTCGGGGGGAAGGCAGATACGCAGTATTTT. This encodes CLGGKADTQYF.

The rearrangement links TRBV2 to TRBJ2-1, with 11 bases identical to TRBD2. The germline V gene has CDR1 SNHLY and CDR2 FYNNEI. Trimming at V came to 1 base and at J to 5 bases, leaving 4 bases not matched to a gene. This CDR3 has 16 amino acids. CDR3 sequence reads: CASSEVLAGGHNEQFF. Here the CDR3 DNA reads TGTGCCAGCAGTGAAGTGCTAGCGGGGGGCCACAATGAGCAGTTCTTC.

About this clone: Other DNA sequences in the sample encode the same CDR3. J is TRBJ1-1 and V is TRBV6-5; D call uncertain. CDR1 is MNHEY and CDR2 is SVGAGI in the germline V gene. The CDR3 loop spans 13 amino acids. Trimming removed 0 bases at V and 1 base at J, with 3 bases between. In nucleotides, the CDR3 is TGTGCCAGCAGTTACTCTCGGAACACTGAAGCTTTCTTT. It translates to CASSYSRNTEAFF.

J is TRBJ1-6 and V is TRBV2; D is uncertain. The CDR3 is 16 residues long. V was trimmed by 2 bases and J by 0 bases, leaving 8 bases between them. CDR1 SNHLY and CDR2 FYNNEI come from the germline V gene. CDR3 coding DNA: TGTGCCAGCAGTGAACGGTCTATCTCCTATAATTCACCCCTCCACTTT. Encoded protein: CASSERSISYNSPLHF.

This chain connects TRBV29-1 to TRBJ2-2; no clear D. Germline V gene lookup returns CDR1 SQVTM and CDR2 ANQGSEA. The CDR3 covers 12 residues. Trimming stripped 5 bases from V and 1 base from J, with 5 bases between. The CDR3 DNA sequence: TGCAGCGTTCGAGAGAACACCGGGGAGCTGTTTTTT. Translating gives CSVRENTGELFF.

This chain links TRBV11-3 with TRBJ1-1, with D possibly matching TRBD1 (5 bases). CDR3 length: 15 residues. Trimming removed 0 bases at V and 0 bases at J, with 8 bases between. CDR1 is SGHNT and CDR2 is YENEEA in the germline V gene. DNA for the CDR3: TGTGCCAGCAGCTTAGACGGGGGATTGAACACTGAAGCTTTCTTT. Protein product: CASSLDGGLNTEAFF.

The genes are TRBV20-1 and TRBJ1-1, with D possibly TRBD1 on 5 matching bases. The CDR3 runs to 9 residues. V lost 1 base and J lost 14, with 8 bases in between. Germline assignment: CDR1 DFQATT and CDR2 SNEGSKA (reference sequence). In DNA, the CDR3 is TGCAGTGCTAGAGTAGGGGCCTTCTTT. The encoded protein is CSARVGAFF.

CDR3 residues: CASRALDRRTDTQYF. The CDR3 nucleotides are TGTGCCAGCAGAGCCCTGGACAGGAGGACAGATACGCAGTATTTT. V is TRBV6-1 and J is TRBJ2-3; 7 bases are a match to TRBD1. The J segment lost 3 bases and the V segment lost 6 bases, leaving 9 bases of the junction unmatched. In germline, CDR1 is MNHNS, CDR2 SASEGT. This CDR3 contains 15 residues.

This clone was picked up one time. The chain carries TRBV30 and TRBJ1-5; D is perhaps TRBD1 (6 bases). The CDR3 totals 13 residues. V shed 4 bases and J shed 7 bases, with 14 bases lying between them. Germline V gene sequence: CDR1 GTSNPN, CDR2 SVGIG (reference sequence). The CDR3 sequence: CAWTASGDQPQHF. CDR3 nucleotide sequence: TGTGCCTGGACGGCGTCAGGGGACCAGCCCCAGCATTTT.

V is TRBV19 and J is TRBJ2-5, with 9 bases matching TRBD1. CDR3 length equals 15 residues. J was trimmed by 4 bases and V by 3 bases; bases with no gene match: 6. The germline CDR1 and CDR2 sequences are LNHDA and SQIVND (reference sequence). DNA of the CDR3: TGTGCCAGTAGTATCACCAGGACAGGGGTAGAGACCCAGTACTTC. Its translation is CASSITRTGVETQYF.

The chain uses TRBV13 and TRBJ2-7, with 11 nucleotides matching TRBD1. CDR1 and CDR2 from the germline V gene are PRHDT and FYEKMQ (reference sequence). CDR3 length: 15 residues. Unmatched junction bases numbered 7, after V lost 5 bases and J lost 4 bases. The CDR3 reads CASSHLGQGAYEQYF. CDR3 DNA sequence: TGTGCCAGCAGCCACCTCGGACAGGGGGCTTACGAGCAGTACTTC.

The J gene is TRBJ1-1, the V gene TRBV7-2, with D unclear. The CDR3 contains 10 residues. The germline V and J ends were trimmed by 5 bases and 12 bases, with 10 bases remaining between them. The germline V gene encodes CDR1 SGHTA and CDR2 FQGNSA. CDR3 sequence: CASSQEVPFF. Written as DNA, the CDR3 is TGTGCCAGCAGCCAGGAGGTCCCTTTCTTT.

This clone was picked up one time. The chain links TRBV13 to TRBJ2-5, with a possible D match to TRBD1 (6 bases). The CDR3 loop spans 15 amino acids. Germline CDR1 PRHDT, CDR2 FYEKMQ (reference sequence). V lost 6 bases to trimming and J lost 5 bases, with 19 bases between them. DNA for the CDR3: TGTGCCAGCAGATACACCAGGGGTGGGGACGAGACCCAGTACTTC. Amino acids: CASRYTRGGDETQYF.

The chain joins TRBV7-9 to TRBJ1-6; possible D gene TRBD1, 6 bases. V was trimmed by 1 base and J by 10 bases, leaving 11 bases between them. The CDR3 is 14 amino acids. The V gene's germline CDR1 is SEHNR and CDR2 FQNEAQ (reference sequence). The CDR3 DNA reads TGTGCCAGCAGCTTAGACAGGGTTTCGTCACCCCTCCACTTT. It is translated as CASSLDRVSSPLHF.

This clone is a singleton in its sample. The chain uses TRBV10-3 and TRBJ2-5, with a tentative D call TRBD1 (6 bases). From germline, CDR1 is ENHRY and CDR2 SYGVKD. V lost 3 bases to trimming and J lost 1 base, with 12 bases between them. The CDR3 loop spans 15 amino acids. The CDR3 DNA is TGTGCCATCAGTGACAGGGGAGTCGCCCAAGAGACCCAGTACTTC. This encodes CAISDRGVAQETQYF.

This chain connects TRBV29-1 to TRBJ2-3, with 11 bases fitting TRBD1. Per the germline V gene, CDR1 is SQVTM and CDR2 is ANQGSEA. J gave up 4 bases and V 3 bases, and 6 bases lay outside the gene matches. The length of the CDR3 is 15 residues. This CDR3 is CSVDGGGQGADTQYF. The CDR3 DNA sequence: TGCAGCGTTGATGGGGGGGGACAGGGGGCAGATACGCAGTATTTT.

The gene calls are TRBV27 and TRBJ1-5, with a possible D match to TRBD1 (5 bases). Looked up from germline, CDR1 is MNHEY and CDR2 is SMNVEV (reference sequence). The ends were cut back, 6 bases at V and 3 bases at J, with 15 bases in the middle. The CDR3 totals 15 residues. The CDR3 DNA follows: TGTGCCAGCAGGCGAGCGGGGGTCGACAATCAGCCCCAGCATTTT. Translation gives CASRRAGVDNQPQHF.